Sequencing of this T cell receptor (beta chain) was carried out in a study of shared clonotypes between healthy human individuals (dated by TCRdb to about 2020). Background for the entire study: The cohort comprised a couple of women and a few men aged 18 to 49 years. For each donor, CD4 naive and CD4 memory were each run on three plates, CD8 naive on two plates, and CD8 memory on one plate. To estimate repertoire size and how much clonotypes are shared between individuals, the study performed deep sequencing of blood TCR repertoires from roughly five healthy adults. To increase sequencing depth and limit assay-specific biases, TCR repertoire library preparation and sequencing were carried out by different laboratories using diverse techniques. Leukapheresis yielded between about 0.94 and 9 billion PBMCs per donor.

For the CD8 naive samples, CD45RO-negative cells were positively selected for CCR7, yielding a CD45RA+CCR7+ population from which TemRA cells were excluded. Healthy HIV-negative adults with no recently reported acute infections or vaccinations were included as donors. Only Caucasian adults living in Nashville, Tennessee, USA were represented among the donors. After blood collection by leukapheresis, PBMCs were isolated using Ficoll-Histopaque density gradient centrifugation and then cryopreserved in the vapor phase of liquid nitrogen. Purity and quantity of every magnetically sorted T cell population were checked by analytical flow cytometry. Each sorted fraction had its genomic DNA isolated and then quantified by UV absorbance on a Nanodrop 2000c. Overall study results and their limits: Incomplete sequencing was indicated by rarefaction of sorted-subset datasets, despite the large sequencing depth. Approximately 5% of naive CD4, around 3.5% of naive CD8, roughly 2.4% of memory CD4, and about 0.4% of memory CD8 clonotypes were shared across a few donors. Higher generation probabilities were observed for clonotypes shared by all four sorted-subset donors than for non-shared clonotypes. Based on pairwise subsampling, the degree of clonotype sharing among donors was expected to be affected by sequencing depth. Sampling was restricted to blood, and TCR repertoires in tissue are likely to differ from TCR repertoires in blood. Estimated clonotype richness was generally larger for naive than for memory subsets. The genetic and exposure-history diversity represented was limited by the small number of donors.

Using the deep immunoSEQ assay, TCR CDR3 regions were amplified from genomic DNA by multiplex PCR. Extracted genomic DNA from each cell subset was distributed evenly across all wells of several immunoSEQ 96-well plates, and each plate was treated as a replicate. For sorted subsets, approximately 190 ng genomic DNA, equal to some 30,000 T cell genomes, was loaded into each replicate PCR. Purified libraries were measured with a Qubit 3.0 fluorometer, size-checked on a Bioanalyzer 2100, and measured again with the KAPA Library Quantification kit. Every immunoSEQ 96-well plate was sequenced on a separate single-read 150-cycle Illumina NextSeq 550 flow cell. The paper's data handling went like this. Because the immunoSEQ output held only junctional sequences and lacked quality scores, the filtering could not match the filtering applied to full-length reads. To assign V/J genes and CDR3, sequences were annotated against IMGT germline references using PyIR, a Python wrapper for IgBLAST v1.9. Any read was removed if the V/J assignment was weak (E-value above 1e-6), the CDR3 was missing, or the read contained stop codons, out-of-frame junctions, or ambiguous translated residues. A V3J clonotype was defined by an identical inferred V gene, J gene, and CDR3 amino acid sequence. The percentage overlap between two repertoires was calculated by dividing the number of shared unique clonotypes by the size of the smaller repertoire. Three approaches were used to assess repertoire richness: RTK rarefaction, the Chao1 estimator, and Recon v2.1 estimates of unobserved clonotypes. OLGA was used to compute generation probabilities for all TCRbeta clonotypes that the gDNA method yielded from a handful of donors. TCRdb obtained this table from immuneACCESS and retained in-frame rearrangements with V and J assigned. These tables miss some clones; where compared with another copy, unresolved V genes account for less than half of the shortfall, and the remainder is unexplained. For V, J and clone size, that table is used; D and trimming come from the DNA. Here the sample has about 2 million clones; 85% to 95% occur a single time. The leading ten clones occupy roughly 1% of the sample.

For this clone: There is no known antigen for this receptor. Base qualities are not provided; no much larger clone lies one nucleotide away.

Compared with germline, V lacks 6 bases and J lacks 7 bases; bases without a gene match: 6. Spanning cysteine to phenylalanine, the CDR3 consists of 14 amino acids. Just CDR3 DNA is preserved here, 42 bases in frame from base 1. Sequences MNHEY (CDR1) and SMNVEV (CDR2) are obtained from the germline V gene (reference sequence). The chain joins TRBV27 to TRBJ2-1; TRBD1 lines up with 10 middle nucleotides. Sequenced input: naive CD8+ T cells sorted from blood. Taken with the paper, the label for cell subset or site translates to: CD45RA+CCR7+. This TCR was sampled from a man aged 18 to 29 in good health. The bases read TGTGCCAGCAGCGACCGGGACAGGGGTAATGAGCAGTTCTTC. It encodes CASSDRDRGNEQFF.